This is a list of T cell receptor beta chains from one sample in a study of CD8 T cells in Susac syndrome. TCRdb ran MiXCR on the immunoSEQ multiplex PCR reads and lists one entry per CDR3 protein. This repertoire shows 200,000 to 250,000 distinct CDR3 sequences, 80% to 95% found once; its top ten account for less than 0.15%. Sequencing used CD8+ T cells from PBMCs. Receptors originate from a human donor with multiple sclerosis. CDR3s include the opening cysteine and the closing phenylalanine or tryptophan. A D gene is named only where the DNA matches it firmly. Clone size is not always given. Where it is, it says once, few, many or a class for expanded clones.

abundance: NA
j_gene: TRBJ2-7
d_gene: NA
v_gene: TRBV18
CDR3aa: CASSSDSPYEQYF
CDR3nt: TGTGCCAGCTCCTCTGACTCCCCCTACGAGCAGTACTTC

abundance: NA
j_gene: TRBJ1-2
d_gene: NA
v_gene: TRBV12-3/TRBV12-4
CDR3aa: CASSQTSNYGYTF
CDR3nt: TGTGCCAGCAGTCAGACATCTAACTATGGCTACACCTTC

abundance: NA
j_gene: TRBJ2-7
d_gene: TRBD1
v_gene: TRBV10-3
CDR3aa: CAISVGQGLYEQYF
CDR3nt: TGTGCCATCTCCGTGGGACAGGGTCTCTACGAGCAGTACTTC

abundance: NA
j_gene: TRBJ2-6
d_gene: TRBD1
v_gene: TRBV5-1
CDR3aa: CASRPGQSISGANVLTF
CDR3nt: TGCGCCAGCAGACCGGGACAGTCCATCTCTGGGGCCAACGTCCTGACTTTC

abundance: NA
j_gene: TRBJ2-2
d_gene: NA
v_gene: TRBV6-2/TRBV6-3
CDR3aa: CASEGGTGELFF
CDR3nt: TGTGCCTCCGAAGGGGGGACCGGGGAGCTGTTTTTT

abundance: NA
j_gene: TRBJ1-2
d_gene: NA
v_gene: TRBV9
CDR3aa: CASSAWTGNYGYTF
CDR3nt: TGTGCCAGCAGCGCCTGGACGGGTAACTATGGCTACACCTTC

abundance: NA
j_gene: TRBJ2-5
d_gene: NA
v_gene: TRBV12-3/TRBV12-4
CDR3aa: CASRLPGDRETQYF
CDR3nt: TGTGCCAGCAGGCTTCCGGGAGACCGGGAGACCCAGTACTTC

abundance: NA
j_gene: TRBJ1-2
d_gene: NA
v_gene: TRBV9
CDR3aa: CASSVVSTSYGKYGYTF
CDR3nt: TGTGCCAGCAGCGTAGTGTCCACGTCATACGGAAAGTATGGCTACACCTTC

abundance: few
j_gene: TRBJ2-3
d_gene: NA
v_gene: TRBV30
CDR3aa: CASSAGGSTDTQYF
CDR3nt: TGTGCCTCGTCCGCCGGCGGGAGCACAGATACGCAGTATTTT

abundance: NA
j_gene: TRBJ2-1
d_gene: NA
v_gene: TRBV9
CDR3aa: CASARGADFDEQFF
CDR3nt: TGTGCCAGCGCACGGGGGGCCGACTTCGATGAGCAGTTCTTC

abundance: NA
j_gene: TRBJ2-1
d_gene: NA
v_gene: TRBV5-6
CDR3aa: CASSRLPAGQFF
CDR3nt: TGTGCCAGCAGTCGTCTCCCCGCCGGGCAGTTCTTC

abundance: NA
j_gene: TRBJ2-7
d_gene: TRBD1
v_gene: TRBV20-1
CDR3aa: CSANSATGTAYEQYF
CDR3nt: TGCAGTGCTAACTCCGCGACAGGGACGGCCTACGAGCAGTACTTC

abundance: NA
j_gene: TRBJ2-1
d_gene: NA
v_gene: TRBV18
CDR3aa: CASSDSWSSYNEQFF
CDR3nt: TGTGCCAGCTCGGATAGCTGGAGCTCCTACAATGAGCAGTTCTTC

abundance: NA
j_gene: TRBJ2-7
d_gene: NA
v_gene: TRBV6-6
CDR3aa: CASSYSQAGTYEQYF
CDR3nt: TGTGCCAGCAGTTATTCCCAAGCCGGGACCTACGAGCAGTACTTC

abundance: NA
j_gene: TRBJ2-1
d_gene: TRBD2
v_gene: TRBV12-3/TRBV12-4
CDR3aa: CASTLAGAGNEQFF
CDR3nt: TGTGCCAGCACCCTAGCGGGAGCGGGTAATGAGCAGTTCTTC

abundance: NA
j_gene: TRBJ2-7
d_gene: NA
v_gene: TRBV19
CDR3aa: CASSPGDYSYEQYF
CDR3nt: TGTGCCAGTAGTCCAGGGGACTATTCCTACGAGCAGTACTTC

abundance: NA
j_gene: TRBJ2-5
d_gene: TRBD1
v_gene: TRBV6-6
CDR3aa: CASSQRDRGETQYF
CDR3nt: TGTGCCAGCAGTCAACGGGACAGGGGGGAGACCCAGTACTTC

abundance: NA
j_gene: TRBJ2-5
d_gene: TRBD2
v_gene: TRBV27
CDR3aa: CASRGLAGNQETQYF
CDR3nt: TGTGCCAGCCGAGGACTAGCGGGGAACCAAGAGACCCAGTACTTC

abundance: NA
j_gene: TRBJ1-2
d_gene: TRBD1
v_gene: TRBV29-1
CDR3aa: CSATGGENYGYTF
CDR3nt: TGCAGCGCAACAGGGGGTGAAAACTATGGCTACACCTTC

abundance: NA
j_gene: TRBJ2-1
d_gene: TRBD2
v_gene: TRBV12-3/TRBV12-4
CDR3aa: CASSSPLSGGAYNEQFF
CDR3nt: TGTGCCAGCAGTTCGCCCCTTAGCGGGGGGGCCTACAATGAGCAGTTCTTC

abundance: NA
j_gene: TRBJ1-2
d_gene: NA
v_gene: TRBV7-9
CDR3aa: CASSLVGGQNYGYTF
CDR3nt: TGTGCCAGCAGCTTAGTGGGGGGGCAGAACTATGGCTACACCTTC

abundance: few
j_gene: TRBJ2-7
d_gene: NA
v_gene: TRBV27
CDR3aa: CASSLSASYEQYF
CDR3nt: TGTGCCAGCAGTTTGTCTGCCTCCTACGAGCAGTACTTC

abundance: NA
j_gene: TRBJ1-2
d_gene: NA
v_gene: TRBV25-1
CDR3aa: CASSEYVGSYGYTF
CDR3nt: TGTGCCAGCAGTGAATACGTTGGTTCCTATGGCTACACCTTC

abundance: once
j_gene: TRBJ1-1
d_gene: NA
v_gene: TRBV19
CDR3aa: CASSIGFEAFF
CDR3nt: TGTGCCAGTAGTATAGGTTTTGAAGCTTTCTTT

abundance: NA
j_gene: TRBJ2-5
d_gene: NA
v_gene: TRBV6-6
CDR3aa: CASRESGQETQYF
CDR3nt: TGTGCCAGCAGGGAGTCGGGGCAAGAGACCCAGTACTTC

abundance: NA
j_gene: TRBJ2-7
d_gene: NA
v_gene: TRBV14
CDR3aa: CASSQPGLLYEQYF
CDR3nt: TGTGCCAGCAGCCAACCCGGGCTACTCTACGAGCAGTACTTC

abundance: NA
j_gene: TRBJ2-1
d_gene: NA
v_gene: TRBV2
CDR3aa: CASSPSAGAPYNEQFF
CDR3nt: TGTGCCAGCAGTCCCAGCGCGGGGGCTCCCTACAATGAGCAGTTCTTC

abundance: NA
j_gene: TRBJ2-7
d_gene: NA
v_gene: TRBV2
CDR3aa: CASSELASYEQYF
CDR3nt: TGTGCCAGCAGTGAGCTAGCCTCCTACGAGCAGTACTTC

abundance: NA
j_gene: TRBJ1-1
d_gene: NA
v_gene: TRBV2
CDR3aa: CASMGAGNTEAFF
CDR3nt: TGTGCCAGCATGGGCGCGGGGAACACTGAAGCTTTCTTT

abundance: NA
j_gene: TRBJ2-5
d_gene: TRBD2
v_gene: TRBV12-5
CDR3aa: CASGLGDYPRGETQYF
CDR3nt: TGTGCTAGTGGTTTGGGGGACTACCCTCGGGGAGAGACCCAGTACTTC

abundance: NA
j_gene: TRBJ2-2
d_gene: NA
v_gene: TRBV5-6
CDR3aa: CASSLGAHTGELFF
CDR3nt: TGTGCCAGCAGCTTGGGGGCGCACACCGGGGAGCTGTTTTTT

abundance: NA
j_gene: TRBJ1-1
d_gene: NA
v_gene: TRBV7-6
CDR3aa: CASSLRIGENTEAFF
CDR3nt: TGTGCCAGCAGCTTACGGATTGGGGAGAACACTGAAGCTTTCTTT

abundance: NA
j_gene: TRBJ1-6
d_gene: TRBD1
v_gene: TRBV4-3
CDR3aa: CASSPGQGGSPLHF
CDR3nt: TGCGCCAGCAGCCCGGGACAGGGGGGATCACCCCTCCACTTT

abundance: once
j_gene: TRBJ2-3
d_gene: NA
v_gene: TRBV7-9
CDR3aa: CASSLLVVTGSADTQYF
CDR3nt: TGTGCCAGCAGCTTGTTGGTGGTTACAGGGAGCGCAGATACGCAGTATTTT

abundance: NA
j_gene: TRBJ1-3
d_gene: NA
v_gene: TRBV7-9
CDR3aa: CASSSGRENSRNTIYF
CDR3nt: TGTGCCAGCAGCAGCGGTCGGGAGAATAGTCGAAACACCATATATTTT

abundance: NA
j_gene: TRBJ1-5
d_gene: TRBD1
v_gene: TRBV28
CDR3aa: CASSNRGLNQPQHF
CDR3nt: TGTGCCAGCAGTAATAGGGGGCTAAATCAGCCCCAGCATTTT

abundance: NA
j_gene: TRBJ1-2
d_gene: TRBD1
v_gene: TRBV5-4
CDR3aa: CASSLGTDNGYTF
CDR3nt: TGTGCCAGCAGCCTCGGGACAGACAATGGCTACACCTTC

abundance: NA
j_gene: TRBJ2-6
d_gene: NA
v_gene: TRBV3-1
CDR3aa: CASSQPSRGGGNVLTF
CDR3nt: TGTGCCAGCAGCCAACCGAGCAGGGGAGGAGGCAACGTCCTGACTTTC

abundance: once
j_gene: TRBJ2-3
d_gene: TRBD2
v_gene: TRBV7-8
CDR3aa: CASSLVYSGRGGDTQYF
CDR3nt: TGTGCCAGCAGCTTAGTTTATAGCGGGAGGGGTGGGGATACGCAGTATTTT

abundance: NA
j_gene: TRBJ2-1
d_gene: NA
v_gene: TRBV7-6
CDR3aa: CASSPPGPYNEQFF
CDR3nt: TGTGCCAGCAGTCCCCCCGGGCCCTACAATGAGCAGTTCTTC

abundance: NA
j_gene: TRBJ2-5
d_gene: NA
v_gene: TRBV30
CDR3aa: CAWSVRETQYF
CDR3nt: TGTGCCTGGAGTGTCCGAGAGACCCAGTACTTC

abundance: NA
j_gene: TRBJ1-1
d_gene: NA
v_gene: TRBV21-1
CDR3aa: CASSKDQNTEAFF
CDR3nt: TGTGCCAGCAGCAAAGACCAGAACACTGAAGCTTTCTTT

abundance: once
j_gene: TRBJ1-4
d_gene: NA
v_gene: TRBV25-1
CDR3aa: CASSESVLPNEKLFF
CDR3nt: TGTGCCAGCAGTGAATCGGTCCTTCCTAATGAAAAACTGTTTTTT

abundance: NA
j_gene: TRBJ2-7
d_gene: TRBD2
v_gene: TRBV5-6
CDR3aa: CASSSPGTSGHYEQYF
CDR3nt: TGTGCCAGCAGCTCTCCCGGGACTAGCGGCCACTACGAGCAGTACTTC

abundance: few
j_gene: TRBJ2-7
d_gene: TRBD2
v_gene: TRBV20-1
CDR3aa: CSAFPSTSIEQYF
CDR3nt: TGCAGTGCTTTTCCATCGACTAGCATCGAGCAGTACTTC

abundance: NA
j_gene: TRBJ2-3
d_gene: NA
v_gene: TRBV5-6
CDR3aa: CASTRTPGGLGTDTQYF
CDR3nt: TGTGCCAGCACGCGAACTCCTGGGGGGCTTGGCACAGATACGCAGTATTTT

abundance: NA
j_gene: TRBJ2-3
d_gene: TRBD2
v_gene: TRBV13
CDR3aa: CASSSTSGGTDTQYF
CDR3nt: TGTGCCAGCAGCTCGACTAGCGGGGGCACAGATACGCAGTATTTT

abundance: NA
j_gene: TRBJ2-5
d_gene: TRBD1
v_gene: TRBV14
CDR3aa: CARVETGSETQYF
CDR3nt: TGTGCCAGGGTAGAGACAGGGTCGGAGACCCAGTACTTC

abundance: NA
j_gene: TRBJ2-1
d_gene: TRBD2
v_gene: TRBV4-2
CDR3aa: CASSQSATSVDEQFF
CDR3nt: TGTGCCAGCAGCCAATCCGCGACTAGCGTCGATGAGCAGTTCTTC

abundance: NA
j_gene: TRBJ1-2
d_gene: TRBD1
v_gene: TRBV28
CDR3aa: CASSYYRDREGINYGYTF
CDR3nt: TGTGCCAGCAGTTACTACCGGGACAGGGAGGGGATTAACTATGGCTACACCTTC

abundance: once
j_gene: TRBJ2-1
d_gene: NA
v_gene: TRBV29-1
CDR3aa: CSVEDVTKEASYNEQFF
CDR3nt: TGCAGCGTTGAAGATGTAACCAAGGAAGCTTCCTACAATGAGCAGTTCTTC

abundance: NA
j_gene: TRBJ2-5
d_gene: NA
v_gene: TRBV4-1
CDR3aa: CASSLGEGGGRETQYF
CDR3nt: TGCGCCAGCAGCCTCGGTGAGGGGGGAGGTCGGGAGACCCAGTACTTC

abundance: once
j_gene: TRBJ2-7
d_gene: TRBD1
v_gene: TRBV3-1
CDR3aa: CASSQEQTGVYEQYF
CDR3nt: TGTGCCAGCAGCCAAGAACAAACAGGGGTGTACGAGCAGTACTTC

abundance: once
j_gene: TRBJ2-1
d_gene: NA
v_gene: TRBV6-1
CDR3aa: CASSNTGSGPEPDEQFF
CDR3nt: TGTGCCAGCAGTAATACAGGTAGCGGTCCCGAGCCTGATGAGCAGTTCTTC

abundance: NA
j_gene: TRBJ1-1
d_gene: TRBD1
v_gene: TRBV5-1
CDR3aa: CASSSSGTAGTEAFF
CDR3nt: TGCGCCAGCAGCTCCTCCGGGACAGCGGGGACTGAAGCTTTCTTT